The clone carrying this T cell receptor beta chain was seen only a few times. The antigen is undetermined. The source of the sample is a study of blood T cells in healthy people across ages. Germline lookup yields CDR1 SGHRS and CDR2 YFSETQ. The CDR3 extends over 14 amino acids. V dropped 7 bases and J dropped 2; count of bases not matched to a gene: 6. Findings of the study overall: The fall in TCR beta diversity per million T cells was roughly linear with age. When set beside aged donors, long-lived donors presented more naive CD4+ cells and higher diversity.

Using a J-beta primer mix together with a sample-barcoded 5' primer, a second PCR was run for roughly 7 to 11 cycles. There were at least 2.5 million CDR3-containing paired-end reads obtained from each sample. TCRdb re-called the 5' RACE reads through MiXCR, storing one row per CDR3 protein. The sample consists of about 1.7 million distinct CDR3 sequences, approximately 28% of them appearing once. The sequenced sample was blood. The sequence derives from a young woman in good health. V gene TRBV5-1 combines with J gene TRBJ2-1; 7 nucleotides agree with TRBD1. CDR3 protein: CASGRGGAYNEQFF. The CDR3 region has the DNA TGCGCCAGCGGACGAGGGGGCGCCTACAATGAGCAGTTCTTC.